Below, 21 T cell receptor beta chains from the same sample are listed, as sequenced in a study of T cell responses to AZD1222 COVID-19 vaccine. Assay used: immunoSEQ multiplex PCR; TCRdb lists only in-frame clones, some missing. Here the sample spans approximately 70,000 clones, approximately 85% being singletons. Specimen: peripheral blood, collected on day 0 of AZD1222 vaccination. Source of these receptors: an adult in good health.

The chain joins TRBV25-1 to TRBJ2-1; TRBD2 matches at 8 bases. Trimming took 5 bases from V and 2 from J; bases not matched to a gene: 5. Per the germline V gene, CDR1 is MGHDK and CDR2 is SYGVNS. The CDR3 totals 15 residues. The CDR3, as DNA: TGTGCCAGCAGTCCGCGGGGGGCGACCTACAATGAGCAGTTCTTC. As protein: CASSPRGATYNEQFF.

V and J are TRBV5-1 and TRBJ1-5; 7 bases line up with TRBD1. Germline CDR1 reads SGHRS; CDR2 reads YFSETQ. The CDR3 consists of 15 residues. V dropped 0 bases and J dropped 5; count of bases not matched to a gene: 5. The CDR3 DNA reads as TGCGCCAGCAGCTTGGAGGGGGCGGGAGATCAGCCCCAGCATTTT. This sequence encodes CASSLEGAGDQPQHF.

V gene TRBV6-4 combines with J gene TRBJ1-4, with D unresolved. Trimming removed 0 bases at V and 0 bases at J, with 11 bases between. Germline values: CDR1 MRHNA, CDR2 SNTAGT. The CDR3 is made up of 17 amino acids. The chain's CDR3 is CASSDSGLGATNEKLFF. CDR3 DNA sequence: TGTGCCAGCAGTGACTCAGGCCTCGGGGCAACTAATGAAAAACTGTTTTTT.

The chain employs TRBV5-6 and TRBJ1-1; 7 nucleotides line up with TRBD1. CDR3 length equals 13 residues. After removal of 4 bases from V and 7 bases from J, the junction contained 7 bases not matched to a gene. Germline V gives CDR1 SGHDT, CDR2 YYEEEE. CDR3 in DNA: TGTGCCAGCAGCCGGACAGGCAATATTGAAGCTTTCTTT. Protein product: CASSRTGNIEAFF.

The chain employs TRBV10-3 and TRBJ2-5; tentative D call: TRBD2 (6 bases). This CDR3 spans 12 amino acids. Germline V gene data show CDR1 as ENHRY and CDR2 as SYGVKD. The germline V and J ends were trimmed by 6 bases and 1 base, with 6 bases remaining between them. The CDR3 DNA sequence: TGTGCCATCAGGCGGGGCCAAGAGACCCAGTACTTC. This gives the protein CAIRRGQETQYF.

This clone has a single count. The chain carries TRBV4-3 and TRBJ2-7; D is unresolved. The germline V gene has CDR1 LGHNA and CDR2 YSLEER. Trimming pared 0 bases from V and 6 bases from J, leaving 3 bases between. CDR3 length equals 11 residues. The chain's CDR3 is CASSQDGEQYF. The DNA of the CDR3 is TGCGCCAGCAGCCAAGATGGCGAGCAGTACTTC.

This chain joins TRBV19 and TRBJ1-5; D remains unclear. This CDR3 is 13 amino acids long. In germline, CDR1 is LNHDA, CDR2 SQIVND (reference sequence). CDR3 coding DNA: TGTGCGAGCAGCAGGATAGTCAATCAGCCCCAGCATTTT. This codes for CASSRIVNQPQHF. Full variable domain (rest looked up from reference TRBV19 and TRBJ1-5): DGGITQSPKYLFRKEGQNVTLSCEQNLNHDAMYWYRQDPGQGLRLIYYSQIVNDFQKGDIAEGYSVSREKKESFPLTVTSAQKNPTAFYLCASSRIVNQPQHFGDGTRLSIL.

The chain links TRBV10-3 to TRBJ1-2; D unclear. The CDR3 is 15 residues long. Trimming took off 8 bases at V and 3 bases at J, with 19 bases between the two ends. The germline V gene encodes CDR1 ENHRY and CDR2 SYGVKD. The CDR3 sequence is CAIGSFPPEDYGYTF. The CDR3 DNA follows: TGTGCCATCGGGAGCTTCCCACCGGAGGACTATGGCTACACCTTC.

This clone was observed a few times. The chain carries TRBV20-1 and TRBJ1-6; 7 bases are shared with TRBD1. The germline V gene encodes CDR1 DFQATT and CDR2 SNEGSKA (reference sequence). V dropped 3 bases and J dropped 5; count of bases not matched to a gene: 4. The CDR3 has 14 residues. The CDR3 sequence is CSASYTGDNSPLHF. The DNA of the CDR3 is TGCAGTGCTAGTTATACAGGGGATAATTCACCCCTCCACTTT.

This chain joins TRBV12-3 or TRBV12-4 and TRBJ2-7; D is unresolved. V shed 2 bases and J shed 6 bases, with 8 bases lying between them. The length of the CDR3 is 12 residues. CDR3 protein: CASSLMGTEQYF. DNA for the CDR3: TGTGCCAGCAGTTTAATGGGAACCGAGCAGTACTTC.

The J gene is TRBJ2-2, the V gene TRBV24-1, with 11 bases that match TRBD1. Germline V gene data show CDR1 as KGHDR and CDR2 as SFDVKD. V shed 0 bases, J shed 5 bases, and the junction held 1 base outside the gene matches. This CDR3 region has 16 residues. The CDR3 DNA follows: TGTGCCACCAGTGATTTGGGACAGGGGGCAACCGGGGAGCTGTTTTTT. It encodes CATSDLGQGATGELFF.

The J gene is TRBJ1-1, the V gene TRBV11-3; tentative D call: TRBD1 (5 bases). V shed 5 bases and J shed 0 bases, with 13 bases lying between them. The CDR3 extends over 15 amino acids. Germline CDR1 SGHNT, CDR2 YENEEA. The chain's CDR3 is CASSPRQFLNTEAFF. The CDR3, as DNA: TGTGCCAGCAGCCCTAGACAGTTCTTGAACACTGAAGCTTTCTTT.

This chain joins TRBV6-5 and TRBJ1-1; no firm D call. V gave up 6 bases and J gave up 1 base, with 15 bases separating them. The CDR3 spans 15 residues. The V gene's germline CDR1 is MNHEY and CDR2 SVGAGI. CDR3 bases: TGTGCCAGCAGCCCCGGACGTACCACGAACACTGAAGCTTTCTTT. This encodes CASSPGRTTNTEAFF.

This clone has just a few counts. The rearrangement uses TRBV27 and TRBJ2-3; TRBD2 matches 10 bases. Unmatched junction bases numbered 6, after V lost 4 bases and J lost 2 bases. Germline values: CDR1 MNHEY, CDR2 SMNVEV (reference sequence). The CDR3 consists of 16 residues. The CDR3 protein is CASSSLLAGHTDTQYF. CDR3 coding DNA: TGTGCCAGCAGTTCCTTACTAGCGGGGCACACAGATACGCAGTATTTT.

This rearrangement joins TRBV5-5 to TRBJ2-2; the D gene is possibly TRBD1 (5 bases). Germline V CDR1 and CDR2: SGHKS, YYEKEE (reference sequence). The V gene lost 0 bases and the J gene lost 9 bases, with 6 bases spanning the gap. The CDR3 covers 12 residues. CDR3 protein: CASSLGGRELFF. CDR3 nucleotides: TGTGCCAGCAGCTTGGGGGGCCGGGAGCTGTTTTTT.

The genes are TRBV7-2 and TRBJ2-1, with D possibly TRBD1 on 5 matching bases. CDR3 length: 15 amino acids. Trimming cost V 0 bases and J 7 bases, with 13 bases left between them. Germline CDR1 SGHTA, CDR2 FQGNSA. The CDR3 sequence is CASSLARQGGNEQFF. The CDR3, as DNA: TGTGCCAGCAGCTTAGCGCGGCAGGGCGGAAATGAGCAGTTCTTC.

This chain links TRBV30 with TRBJ2-6, with a possible D match to TRBD1 (5 bases). Germline loops: CDR1 GTSNPN, CDR2 SVGIG (reference sequence). Trimming cost V 5 bases and J 4 bases, with 12 bases left between them. The CDR3 runs 14 residues. CDR3 sequence reads: CAWGRVAGANVLTF. CDR3 sequence (DNA): TGTGCCTGGGGCAGGGTAGCCGGGGCCAACGTCCTGACTTTC.

V is TRBV2 and J is TRBJ2-7; TRBD1 aligns across 10 bases. CDR1 and CDR2 (germline): SNHLY, FYNNEI. This CDR3 is 15 amino acids long. V shed 5 bases, J shed 5 bases, and the junction held 9 bases outside the gene matches. In DNA, the CDR3 is TGTGCCAGCAGTCGAACCGGGACAGGGGTTGACGAGCAGTACTTC. Residues: CASSRTGTGVDEQYF.

CDR3 residues: CACSGTGGPGTEAFF. In DNA form, the CDR3 reads TGTGCCTGCTCTGGGACAGGGGGCCCGGGGACTGAAGCTTTCTTT. V gene TRBV30 combines with J gene TRBJ1-1; 12 positions match TRBD1. V lost 6 bases and J lost 5; bases outside the gene matches: 10. CDR3 length: 15 residues. CDR1 and CDR2 (germline): GTSNPN, SVGIG (reference sequence).

The chain is built from TRBV4-2 and TRBJ2-7, with D perhaps assigned TRBD1 or TRBD2 (5 bases each). The CDR3 loop spans 18 amino acids. Trimming removed 0 bases at V and 2 bases at J, with 20 bases between. CDR1 is LGHNA and CDR2 is YNFKEQ in the germline V gene. The DNA of the CDR3 is TGTGCCAGCAGCCAAGATCTACCCAGGGTTGGGACCACCTACGAGCAGTACTTC. Its translation is CASSQDLPRVGTTYEQYF.

The J gene is TRBJ1-2, the V gene TRBV15; D gene ambiguous. Germline CDR1 LNHNV, CDR2 YYDKDF (reference sequence). This CDR3 comprises 13 residues. Trimming pared 1 base from V and 2 bases from J, leaving 5 bases between. For the CDR3, the DNA is TGTGCCACCAGCAGAGTACAGAACTATGGCTACACCTTC. It is translated as CATSRVQNYGYTF.